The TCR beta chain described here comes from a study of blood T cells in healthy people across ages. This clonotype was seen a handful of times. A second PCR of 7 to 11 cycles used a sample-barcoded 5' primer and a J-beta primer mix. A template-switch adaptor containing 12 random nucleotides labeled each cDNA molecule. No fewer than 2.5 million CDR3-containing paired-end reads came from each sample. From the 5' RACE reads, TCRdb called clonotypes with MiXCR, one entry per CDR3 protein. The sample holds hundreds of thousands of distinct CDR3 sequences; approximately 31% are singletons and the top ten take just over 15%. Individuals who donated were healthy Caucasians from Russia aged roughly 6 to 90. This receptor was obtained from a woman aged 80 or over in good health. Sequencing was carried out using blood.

CDR3 sequence (DNA): TGCAGCGCTCTCGGCGGCCGAGGTAACACTGAAGCTTTCTTT. Translation gives CSALGGRGNTEAFF. The V call is TRBV29-1, the J call TRBJ1-1; D is ambiguous. In germline, CDR1 is SQVTM, CDR2 ANQGSEA. Trimming removed 7 bases at V and 2 bases at J, with 17 bases between. The CDR3 sequence is 14 residues long.